Given below is one T cell receptor beta chain in context. Antigen specificity is unknown. CDR3 length equals 17 residues. V lost 5 bases to trimming and J lost 6 bases; unmatched junction nucleotides: 11. In germline, CDR1 is SEHNR, CDR2 FQNEAQ (reference sequence). Measured with immunoSEQ multiplex PCR; TCRdb has only the in-frame clones, and not every one. The sample has roughly 770,000 clones; around 96% are singletons. This entry belongs to a study of shared clonotypes between healthy human individuals. The study's findings and limits: A generally larger estimated richness was seen in naive subsets than in memory subsets. It was observed that 5% to 6% of naive CD4 clonotypes were shared across several donors.

Terminally differentiated effector memory CD45RA+ cells were excluded by CCR7 positive selection of CD45RO-negative cells. Donors were healthy HIV-negative adults without recent acute infections or vaccinations. The sample was naive CD8+ T cells sorted from blood. The chain uses TRBV7-9 and TRBJ2-3; TRBD2 matches at 13 bases. This receptor was identified in a man aged 25 to 45 in good health. CDR3 region: CASSPNGLAGDSDTQYF. CDR3 nucleotides: TGTGCCAGCAGCCCCAATGGACTAGCGGGAGATTCTGATACGCAGTATTTT.